The 17 T cell receptor beta chains presented below share a single source sample, sequenced in a study of liver allograft versus peripheral blood T cells. Looking at the study overall: In transplanted livers, T cell receptor repertoires were compared with those found in the recipients' peripheral blood.

TCRdb re-derived calls from the reads in MiXCR, one entry per CDR3 protein. Of about 7,300 distinct CDR3 sequences in the sample, about a sixth were seen once. These receptors originate from a human patient who had a liver transplant. Some T cells may arise from the graft donor.

This clonotype was seen ten or more times. CDR3 nucleotide sequence: TGTGCCAGCAGTTTTAAGGGGGCAGGGGGAGCTAACTATGGCTACACCTTC. Amino acid sequence: CASSFKGAGGANYGYTF. The chain uses TRBV12-3 or TRBV12-4 and TRBJ1-2; TRBD1 matches at 7 bases. The CDR3 length is 17 residues. The ends lost 3 bases at V and 0 bases at J; junction bases unmatched: 10.

This clonotype was recorded a few times. Since a much larger clone is just one base distant, this may be a read error. The chain links TRBV18 to TRBJ2-4; no clear D gene. V lost 4 bases and J lost 3, with 7 bases in between. The CDR3 spans 13 residues. Germline CDR1 and CDR2: KGHSH and LQKENI. This CDR3 is CASSQSVKNIQYF. The CDR3 bases are TGTGCCAGCTCACAGTCAGTCAAAAACATTCAGTACTTC.

Relative to its sample, this clonotype is medium-sized. This chain connects TRBV6-5 to TRBJ1-2; D not resolved. CDR3 length equals 14 residues. The germline CDR1 and CDR2 sequences are MNHEY and SVGAGI. V lost 0 bases and J 8 bases, leaving 13 bases between the germline ends. CDR3 loop: CASSYSALIRGYTF. The CDR3 DNA reads TGTGCCAGCAGTTACTCAGCCCTGATTAGGGGCTACACCTTC.

A few counts support this clonotype. The J gene is TRBJ2-1, the V gene TRBV20-1; D unclear. The CDR3 consists of 13 residues. Trimming took off 5 bases at V and 4 bases at J, with 12 bases between the two ends. CDR1 and CDR2 (germline): DFQATT, SNEGSKA (reference sequence). CDR3 in amino acids: CSAEGIRYNEQFF. The CDR3 nucleotides read TGCAGTGCTGAAGGGATTCGATACAATGAGCAGTTCTTC.

By share, this clonotype ranks as medium-sized. The chain recombines TRBV28 with TRBJ1-1; possible D gene TRBD1, 6 bases. Germline V gene data show CDR1 as MDHEN and CDR2 as SYDVKM. This CDR3 has 15 residues. V lost 2 bases, J lost 0 bases, and 10 bases lay in between. CDR3 loop: CASSLAGAMNTEAFF. The CDR3 coding sequence is TGTGCCAGCAGTTTAGCAGGGGCCATGAACACTGAAGCTTTCTTT.

This clonotype came up many times. V gene TRBV20-1 combines with J gene TRBJ1-2, with a tentative D call TRBD1 (6 bases). V gave up 0 bases and J gave up 7 bases, with 15 bases separating them. Germline CDR1 reads DFQATT; CDR2 reads SNEGSKA (reference sequence). The CDR3 is 14 amino acids. CDR3 sequence (DNA): TGCAGTGCTAGAGAGGGGGGGCGGGAGGCTGGCTACACCTTC. Translated: CSAREGGREAGYTF.

This clonotype was seen a single time. The V gene is TRBV3-1, the J gene TRBJ2-1; 8 nucleotides match TRBD2. Unmatched junction bases numbered 5, after V lost 7 bases and J lost 0 bases. CDR1 and CDR2 from the germline V gene are LGHDT and YNNKEL (reference sequence). This CDR3 is 15 amino acids long. The CDR3, as DNA: TGTGCCAGCACCCCCAGCGGGGGCTCCTACAATGAGCAGTTCTTC. This encodes CASTPSGGSYNEQFF.

By sample fraction, this clonotype is medium-sized. The chain employs TRBV19 and TRBJ1-2; maybe TRBD1 (5 bases). The CDR3 is 17 residues long. V was pared by 6 bases and J by 2 bases, with 22 bases between. Germline-derived CDR1 and CDR2 are LNHDA and SQIVND (reference sequence). In DNA form, the CDR3 reads TGTGCCAGTAGACCCCGAGAGGGGAGCGGGGAAAACTATGGCTACACCTTC. The encoded protein is CASRPREGSGENYGYTF.

In its sample, this clonotype is medium-sized. This chain links TRBV30 with TRBJ1-6; D is perhaps TRBD1 (5 bases). This CDR3 is 13 amino acids long. In germline, CDR1 is GTSNPN, CDR2 SVGIG (reference sequence). Trimming pared 1 base from V and 14 bases from J, leaving 15 bases between. In DNA, the CDR3 is TGTGCCTGGAGTGCATCTCCCGCGACAGCCCTCCACTTT. This translates into CAWSASPATALHF.

In this sample, this clonotype is medium-sized. The chain has TRBV19 and TRBJ1-1; D uncertain. Germline V gives CDR1 LNHDA, CDR2 SQIVND (reference sequence). V lost 0 bases and J 1 base, leaving 6 bases between the germline ends. The CDR3 contains 14 residues. The CDR3 loop reads CASSIERGNTEAFF. The CDR3 region has the DNA TGTGCCAGTAGTATAGAACGGGGGAACACTGAAGCTTTCTTT.

By frequency in the sample, this clonotype is medium-sized. J is TRBJ1-2 and V is TRBV19, with TRBD1 matching 11 bases. The germline V gene encodes CDR1 LNHDA and CDR2 SQIVND (reference sequence). The V and J ends lost 6 bases and 2 bases, in that order; junction bases with no gene match: 5. The CDR3 totals 15 residues. CDR3: CASSQGDRGNYGYTF. In DNA form, the CDR3 reads TGTGCCAGTAGCCAAGGGGACAGGGGGAACTATGGCTACACCTTC.

This chain connects TRBV18 to TRBJ2-7; D is undetermined. The CDR3 runs 14 residues. The V end was cut by 2 bases, the J end by 5 bases, with 13 bases between. Germline CDR1 is KGHSH and CDR2 is LQKENI. The CDR3 spells CASSPNGSFHEQYF. The CDR3 DNA reads as TGTGCCAGCTCACCAAACGGTTCTTTCCACGAGCAGTACTTC.

This clonotype is labeled as medium-sized. This chain uses TRBV6-1 with TRBJ1-6, with a weak D call TRBD1 (6 bases). Trimming shortened V by 6 bases and J by 10 bases, and 22 bases separated the two germline ends. The germline CDR1 and CDR2 sequences are MNHNS and SASEGT. CDR3 length: 16 amino acids. CDR3 coding DNA: TGTGCCAGCAGCGAACAGGGCCCCACACTTGGGTCACCCCTCCACTTT. As protein: CASSEQGPTLGSPLHF.

By share, this clonotype ranks as medium-sized. The chain uses TRBV15 and TRBJ1-2; D uncertain. The CDR3 extends over 12 amino acids. Germline CDR1 reads LNHNV; CDR2 reads YYDKDF (reference sequence). Trimming left V 0 bases short and J 8 bases short, with 7 bases between. CDR3 nucleotide sequence: TGTGCCACCAGCAGAGATCGGAGAGGCTACACCTTC. Translating gives CATSRDRRGYTF.

In its sample, this clonotype was seen many times. This chain links TRBV6-5 with TRBJ1-2; D not certain. This CDR3 contains 12 residues. Trimming took 9 bases from V and 0 from J, leaving 8 bases between them. Germline V CDR1 and CDR2: MNHEY, SVGAGI. The CDR3 loop is CASRPSNYGYTF. CDR3 coding DNA: TGTGCCAGTAGGCCTTCTAACTATGGCTACACCTTC.

The gene calls are TRBV2 and TRBJ2-1; TRBD2 matches at 13 bases. CDR3 length: 17 amino acids. The germline CDR1 and CDR2 sequences are SNHLY and FYNNEI. V trimming: 6 bases; J trimming: 4 bases; junction bases outside the gene matches: 9. The CDR3 nucleotides read TGTGCCAGCAGCTCCCAGGGGGGACTAGCGGGGTACAATGAGCAGTTCTTC. This encodes CASSSQGGLAGYNEQFF.

By frequency in the sample, this clonotype is medium-sized (0.01 to 0.1%). The V call is TRBV18, the J call TRBJ1-5, with a possible D match to TRBD1 (5 bases). The CDR3 is 13 residues long. CDR1 and CDR2 from the germline V gene are KGHSH and LQKENI. V was pared by 6 bases and J by 10 bases, with 16 bases between. CDR3 coding DNA: TGTGCCAGCTCCCTCGGGAGGGGCCGCCCCCAGCATTTT. It is translated as CASSLGRGRPQHF. Full variable domain (outside the CDR3, taken from reference TRBV18 and TRBJ1-5): NAGVMQNPRHLVRRRGQEARLRCSPMKGHSHVYWYRQLPEEGLKFMVYLQKENIIDESGMPKERFSAEFPKEGPSILRIQQVVRGDSAAYFCASSLGRGRPQHFGDGTRLSIL.